The clone carrying this TCR beta chain was seen at least ten times. Its antigen is as yet unknown. Amplification of TCR alpha and beta CDR3 regions from RNA used iRepertoire nested multiplex PCR. In TCRdb, the multiplex PCR reads were re-called with MiXCR into one record per CDR3 protein. Counted here are about 93,000 distinct CDR3 sequences, 40% occurring once; the ten biggest clones make up around two fifths. This entry is derived from a study of glioma-infiltrating T cells. The study, taken as a whole, reports: Tissue-blood divergence was below expectation in non-neoplastic patients, above in gliomas. Only very few CDR3 sequences appeared in both tissue and blood.

Germline V gene sequence: CDR1 SEHNR, CDR2 FQNEAQ (reference sequence). The V end was cut by 0 bases, the J end by 2 bases, with 8 bases between. The length of the CDR3 is 14 residues. The chain uses TRBV7-9 and TRBJ2-7; TRBD2 might be the D (5 bases). Source material: glioma tissue, nonneoplastic brain tissue, or PBMCs (not recorded which). The TCR sequence derives from a human donor with low-grade glioma or glioblastoma, undergoing nonglioma brain surgery, or in good health (not recorded which). In DNA, the CDR3 is TGTGCCAGCAGCTTAGCTTCGGGAACCTACGAGCAGTACTTC. Translation: CASSLASGTYEQYF.